This TCR beta chain emerged from a study of control samples from healthy donors and cancer patients. TCRdb keeps only in-frame clones here, not all; method: immunoSEQ multiplex PCR. Of roughly 80,000 clones listed, 80% to 90% are singletons. Source material: PBMCs. The clonotype originates from an older woman with head and neck cancer.

Here the CDR3 reads CASSLIGRVEAFF. In DNA, the CDR3 is TGTGCCAGCAGTTTGATCGGGAGGGTGGAAGCTTTCTTT. The chain links TRBV28 to TRBJ1-1; D is unclear. The V gene's germline CDR1 is MDHEN and CDR2 SYDVKM. This CDR3 spans 13 amino acids. Trimming cost V 3 bases and J 8 bases, with 13 bases left between them.